Below are 24 T cell receptor beta chains sequenced from a single sample in a study of beta chain features in type 1 diabetes. The authors reverse transcribed all of the isolated RNA, so sequencing captured expressed TCRB transcripts. The repertoire was sequenced with immunoSEQ multiplex PCR; TCRdb's copy has only in-frame clones and lacks some. Here the sample spans 810,000 or so clones, around a sixth being singletons. The material sequenced was naive CD4+ T cells from blood. The receptors were sampled from a woman aged 18 to 35 in good health.

The chain combines TRBV4-3 with TRBJ2-5; D possibly uses TRBD1 or TRBD2 (5 bases each). The CDR3 extends over 16 amino acids. Trimming pared 3 bases from V and 2 bases from J, leaving 16 bases between. Germline-derived CDR1 and CDR2 are LGHNA and YSLEER. The chain's CDR3 is CASSHLAPGPQETQYF. The CDR3 region has the DNA TGCGCCAGCAGCCACCTCGCGCCGGGACCGCAAGAGACCCAGTACTTC.

The rearrangement links TRBV25-1 to TRBJ1-3, with no clear D. There are 14 residues in the CDR3. The V and J ends lost 4 bases and 4 bases respectively, with 11 bases between them. Germline CDR1 and CDR2: MGHDK and SYGVNS. CDR3 residues: CASSVMGGGNTIYF. The DNA of the CDR3 is TGTGCCAGCAGTGTGATGGGAGGCGGAAACACCATATATTTT.

This chain joins TRBV19 and TRBJ2-1; D may be TRBD1 (7 bases). The V and J ends lost 7 bases and 6 bases respectively, with 13 bases between them. The CDR3 has 13 amino acids. Germline assignment: CDR1 LNHDA and CDR2 SQIVND (reference sequence). In DNA, the CDR3 is TGTGCCAGTACGCGACAGGGAGGCAATGAGCAGTTCTTC. Translated, it gives CASTRQGGNEQFF.

This clone was seen a few times. V usage is TRBV5-4 and J usage is TRBJ1-4; 7 bases agree with TRBD1. Unmatched junction bases numbered 7, after V lost 1 base and J lost 4 bases. This CDR3 has 16 amino acids. Germline V gene lookup returns CDR1 SGHNT and CDR2 YYREEE (reference sequence). CDR3 DNA sequence: TGTGCCAGCAGCTTGAGGGACAGCAGCTATAATGAAAAACTGTTTTTT. This sequence encodes CASSLRDSSYNEKLFF.

This clone was found a few times. V and J are TRBV28 and TRBJ2-1; no definite D call. The CDR3 sequence is 16 residues long. Trimming took off 1 base at V and 6 bases at J, with 16 bases between the two ends. Per the germline V gene, CDR1 is MDHEN and CDR2 is SYDVKM. The CDR3 DNA reads TGTGCCAGCAGTTTATACATGAGCCAACCGTCCAATGAGCAGTTCTTC. Translated, it gives CASSLYMSQPSNEQFF.

The V gene is TRBV18, the J gene TRBJ2-7, with D perhaps assigned TRBD1 or TRBD2 (5 bases each). CDR3 size: 15 residues. With 3 bases removed from V and 0 bases from J, the gap between germline ends came to 12 bases. In germline, CDR1 is KGHSH, CDR2 LQKENI. The CDR3: CASSPFERGSYEQYF. The CDR3 DNA reads TGTGCCAGCTCACCCTTCGAGAGGGGCTCCTACGAGCAGTACTTC.

The sample holds a few counts of this clone. The chain is built from TRBV11-2 and TRBJ2-4; D gene unclear. There are 14 residues in the CDR3. V lost 3 bases and J lost 6, with 12 bases in between. The germline CDR1 and CDR2 sequences are SGHAT and FQNNGV. CDR3 coding DNA: TGTGCCAGCAGCTTTACAGCCCAGGCAAACATTCAGTACTTC. It encodes CASSFTAQANIQYF. Complete variable domain (other parts from reference TRBV11-2 and TRBJ2-4): EAGVAQSPRYKIIEKRQSVAFWCNPISGHATLYWYQQILGQGPKLLIQFQNNGVVDDSQLPKDRFSAERLKGVDSTLKIQPAKLEDSAVYLCASSFTAQANIQYFGAGTRLSVL.

This chain uses TRBV6-6 with TRBJ1-5, with a weak D call TRBD1 (6 bases). The germline V gene encodes CDR1 MNHNY and CDR2 SVGAGI (reference sequence). V was shortened by 6 bases and J by 2 bases, with 14 bases between the two germline ends. The CDR3 spans 15 residues. The CDR3 coding sequence is TGTGCCAGCAGAGACAGAGGGGGGGGCAATCAGCCCCAGCATTTT. Protein sequence: CASRDRGGGNQPQHF.

A word on this clone: Distinct nucleotide sequences in the sample also encode this CDR3. This chain uses TRBV7-9 with TRBJ2-7; D is ambiguous. The V end lost 3 bases, the J end lost 0 bases, and 6 bases lay between the germline ends. Germline assignment: CDR1 SEHNR and CDR2 FQNEAQ (reference sequence). The CDR3 spans 13 residues. The CDR3 spells CASSLASSYEQYF. Written as DNA, the CDR3 is TGTGCCAGCAGCTTGGCTAGCTCCTACGAGCAGTACTTC.

This clone was observed a few times. V is TRBV7-2 and J is TRBJ2-1; maybe TRBD2 (5 bases). CDR3 length: 13 residues. Germline V gives CDR1 SGHTA, CDR2 FQGNSA. Deletions cut 3 bases from V and 6 bases from J, with 9 bases between. CDR3 in amino acids: CASSFRLANEQFF. As DNA, the CDR3 is TGTGCCAGCAGCTTCCGCCTAGCCAATGAGCAGTTCTTC.

The rearrangement uses TRBV9 and TRBJ2-7, with 7 bases aligning to TRBD2. Trimming at V came to 1 base and at J to 3 bases, leaving 7 bases not matched to a gene. Looked up from germline, CDR1 is SGDLS and CDR2 is YYNGEE. The CDR3 runs to 15 residues. The CDR3 DNA sequence: TGTGCCAGCAGCGTAAGTGTCAGCGGGGACTACGAGCAGTACTTC. It translates to CASSVSVSGDYEQYF.

This chain connects TRBV15 to TRBJ1-2; D gene unclear. CDR1 and CDR2 from the germline V gene are LNHNV and YYDKDF (reference sequence). V was cut by 8 bases and J by 2 bases, with 15 bases left in between. The CDR3 extends over 14 amino acids. CDR3 region: CATGLGSLNYGYTF. The CDR3 nucleotides are TGTGCCACCGGGTTGGGCAGCTTAAACTATGGCTACACCTTC.

This clone was recorded a few times. The chain carries TRBV14 and TRBJ2-1; D not certain. Germline V gene sequence: CDR1 SGHDN, CDR2 FVKESK. Trimming pared 5 bases from V and 13 bases from J, leaving 18 bases between. There are 13 residues in the CDR3. For the CDR3, the DNA is TGTGCCAGCAGCATGAGTTACAACCAGTTTCAGTTCTTC. Its translation: CASSMSYNQFQFF.

The V and J genes are TRBV7-2 and TRBJ2-3; 12 bases agree with TRBD2. The CDR3 sequence is 17 residues long. Losses at the gene ends were 1 base for V and 7 bases for J; bases not matched to a gene: 9. Germline V gene lookup returns CDR1 SGHTA and CDR2 FQGNSA. The CDR3 DNA sequence: TGTGCCAGCAGCTTAGAGGTCCTAGCGGGAGGGCTTAATACGCAGTATTTT. Amino acids: CASSLEVLAGGLNTQYF. The full variable domain, its missing parts supplied by reference TRBV7-2 and TRBJ2-3, is GAGVSQSPSNKVTEKGKDVELRCDPISGHTALYWYRQSLGQGLEFLIYFQGNSAPDKSGLPSDRFSAERTGGSVSTLTIQRTQQEDSAVYLCASSLEVLAGGLNTQYFGPGTRLTVL.

This clone occurred a few times. This sequence joins TRBV7-2 and TRBJ2-1, with TRBD1 matching 8 bases. Germline CDR1 and CDR2: SGHTA and FQGNSA. V lost 5 bases, J lost 5 bases, and 5 bases stayed unmatched. The CDR3 extends over 14 amino acids. As DNA, the CDR3 is TGTGCCAGCAGCCAGGGACAGGCAAACAATGAGCAGTTCTTC. As protein: CASSQGQANNEQFF.

The gene calls are TRBV5-4 and TRBJ2-7, with 10 bases that match TRBD2. The CDR3 extends over 15 amino acids. V was pared by 0 bases and J by 5 bases, with 5 bases of the junction left unmatched. CDR1 and CDR2 (germline): SGHNT, YYREEE (reference sequence). CDR3 bases: TGTGCCAGCAGCTTGGCCGGGACTAGCGTGCACGAGCAGTACTTC. It is translated as CASSLAGTSVHEQYF.

The rearrangement uses TRBV7-9 and TRBJ2-5; 8 nucleotides line up with TRBD1. J was trimmed by 3 bases and V by 5 bases; bases with no gene match: 8. Germline assignment: CDR1 SEHNR and CDR2 FQNEAQ (reference sequence). The CDR3 consists of 15 residues. Here the CDR3 DNA reads TGTGCCAGCAGCACAAACAGGGGGGAGGAAGAGACCCAGTACTTC. Amino acids: CASSTNRGEEETQYF.

Only a few counts were recorded for this clone. This chain uses TRBV7-2 with TRBJ2-7; maybe TRBD1 (5 bases). The CDR3 covers 14 residues. Per germline, CDR1 SGHTA and CDR2 FQGNSA. Trimming removed 1 base from V and 6 bases from J, with 13 bases in between. DNA for the CDR3: TGTGCCAGCAGCTTAGTCCAGGGTACTGGCGAGCAGTACTTC. Its protein is CASSLVQGTGEQYF. The complete variable domain, with remaining parts taken from reference TRBV7-2 and TRBJ2-7, reads GAGVSQSPSNKVTEKGKDVELRCDPISGHTALYWYRQSLGQGLEFLIYFQGNSAPDKSGLPSDRFSAERTGGSVSTLTIQRTQQEDSAVYLCASSLVQGTGEQYFGPGTRLTVT.

The V call is TRBV7-9, the J call TRBJ1-1, with 7 bases aligning to TRBD1. The CDR3 is made up of 17 amino acids. J gave up 3 bases and V 0 bases, and 10 bases lay outside the gene matches. Looked up from germline, CDR1 is SEHNR and CDR2 is FQNEAQ (reference sequence). CDR3 region: CASSLATGVSVDTEAFF. DNA of the CDR3: TGTGCCAGCAGCTTAGCTACAGGGGTGTCGGTCGACACTGAAGCTTTCTTT.

The rearrangement uses TRBV7-2 and TRBJ1-2; 7 nucleotides line up with TRBD1. Losses at the gene ends were 5 bases for V and 4 bases for J; bases not matched to a gene: 7. The CDR3 sequence is 14 residues long. Germline CDR1 and CDR2: SGHTA and FQGNSA. CDR3 amino acids: CASSGGTEGYGYTF. The CDR3 region has the DNA TGTGCCAGCAGCGGGGGGACAGAGGGCTATGGCTACACCTTC.

The rearrangement links TRBV4-2 to TRBJ1-5; D is unresolved. This CDR3 is 15 amino acids long. CDR1 and CDR2 (germline): LGHNA, YNFKEQ. The V and J ends lost 0 bases and 6 bases respectively, with 12 bases between them. The CDR3 nucleotides read TGTGCCAGCAGCCAAGATGGGCAGATCGGTCAGCCCCAGCATTTT. It yields the protein CASSQDGQIGQPQHF.

The chain uses TRBV14 and TRBJ1-2; D may be TRBD1 (5 bases). The CDR3 sequence is 15 residues long. Between the trimmed V and J ends, which lost 0 bases and 6 bases, there was a span of 14 bases. Per the germline V gene, CDR1 is SGHDN and CDR2 is FVKESK. CDR3 in DNA: TGTGCCAGCAGCCAAGATCGCTGGGGCTTGAATGGCTACACCTTC. Its protein is CASSQDRWGLNGYTF.

This chain joins TRBV5-1 and TRBJ2-1, with D maybe TRBD1 (5 bases). The CDR3 has 15 residues. The V end lost 0 bases, the J end lost 3 bases, and 10 bases lay between the germline ends. The germline gives CDR1 SGHRS, CDR2 YFSETQ. The CDR3 region is CASSLEQANYNEQFF. The CDR3 nucleotides read TGCGCCAGCAGCTTGGAACAGGCGAACTACAATGAGCAGTTCTTC. The complete variable domain, with remaining parts taken from reference TRBV5-1 and TRBJ2-1, reads KAGVTQTPRYLIKTRGQQVTLSCSPISGHRSVSWYQQTPGQGLQFLFEYFSETQRNKGNFPGRFSGRQFSNSRSEMNVSTLELGDSALYLCASSLEQANYNEQFFGPGTRLTVL.

Only one count was recorded for this clone. The V call is TRBV11-2, the J call TRBJ1-1, with 7 bases matching TRBD1. The CDR3 spans 14 residues. The V gene's germline CDR1 is SGHAT and CDR2 FQNNGV. The V segment lost 4 bases and the J segment 0 bases; nucleotides outside the gene matches: 2. The chain's CDR3 is CASSSTGLNTEAFF. The CDR3 bases are TGTGCCAGCAGCTCGACAGGGCTGAACACTGAAGCTTTCTTT.